This paragraph reports one TCR beta chain. Antigen unknown. V gave up 4 bases and J gave up 2 bases; unmatched junction bases: 5. CDR3 length: 15 amino acids. The germline CDR1 and CDR2 sequences are SNHLY and FYNNEI. The PCR used 60 Vbeta and 13 Jbeta primers. Profiling relied on immunoSEQ multiplex PCR, and the TCRdb table lists in-frame clones only, not all of them. The sample shows some 120,000 clones, about 73% of them seen only once. This sample was included in a study of cytomegalovirus exposure and HLA in healthy donors. Whole-study findings and limits: The majority of CMV-associated TCR beta chains were reported as apparently HLA-restricted in a later analysis.

Sequences were obtained from PBMCs. The J gene is TRBJ2-3, the V gene TRBV2, with 8 bases matching TRBD1. This sequence originates from a woman in her forties or fifties in good health and CMV-seropositive. CDR3 DNA sequence: TGTGCCAGCAGTGTCCAGGACAGGGACACAGATACGCAGTATTTT. Its translation: CASSVQDRDTDTQYF.